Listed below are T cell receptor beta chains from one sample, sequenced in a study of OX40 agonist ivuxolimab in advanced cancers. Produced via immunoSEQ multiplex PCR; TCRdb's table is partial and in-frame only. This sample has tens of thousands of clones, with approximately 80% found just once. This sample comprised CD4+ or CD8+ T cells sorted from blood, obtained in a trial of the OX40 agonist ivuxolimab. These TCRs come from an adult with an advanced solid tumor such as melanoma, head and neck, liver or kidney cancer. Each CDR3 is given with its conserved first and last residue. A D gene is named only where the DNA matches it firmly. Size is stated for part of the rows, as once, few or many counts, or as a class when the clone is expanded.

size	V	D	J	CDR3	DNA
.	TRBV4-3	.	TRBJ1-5	CASSQEVRQPQHF	TGCGCCAGCAGCCAAGAGGTCCGACAGCCCCAGCATTTT
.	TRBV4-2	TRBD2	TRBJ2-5	CASSQLSGTSGQETQYF	TGTGCCAGCAGCCAACTTTCCGGGACTAGCGGCCAAGAGACCCAGTACTTC
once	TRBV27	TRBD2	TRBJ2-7	CASRPSGRPYEQYF	TGTGCCAGCAGACCTAGCGGGAGGCCCTACGAGCAGTACTTC
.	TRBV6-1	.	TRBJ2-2	CASSETEVSANTGELFF	TGTGCCAGCAGTGAAACCGAAGTCTCAGCGAACACCGGGGAGCTGTTTTTT
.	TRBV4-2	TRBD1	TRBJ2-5	CASSQDQGVQETQYF	TGTGCCAGCAGCCAAGATCAGGGGGTTCAAGAGACCCAGTACTTC
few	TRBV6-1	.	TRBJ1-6	CASSEVDVSLDSPLHF	TGTGCCAGCAGTGAAGTAGATGTGTCCTTGGATTCACCCCTCCACTTT
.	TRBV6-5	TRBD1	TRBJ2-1	CASSSFDRGFYNEQFF	TGTGCCAGCAGTTCATTTGACAGGGGCTTCTACAATGAGCAGTTCTTC
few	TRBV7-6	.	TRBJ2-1	CASSLAIPNYNEQFF	TGTGCCAGCAGCTTAGCTATCCCCAACTACAATGAGCAGTTCTTC
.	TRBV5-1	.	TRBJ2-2	CASSLVTAGELFF	TGCGCCAGCAGCTTGGTGACAGCCGGGGAGCTGTTTTTT
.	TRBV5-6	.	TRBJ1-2	CASSLSPADYGYTF	TGTGCCAGCAGCTTGTCGCCCGCCGACTATGGCTACACCTTC
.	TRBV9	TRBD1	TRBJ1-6	CASSVTQGADSPLHF	TGTGCCAGCAGCGTTACACAGGGGGCAGATTCACCCCTCCACTTT
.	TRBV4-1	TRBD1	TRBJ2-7	CASSQGSAGGYEQYF	TGCGCCAGCAGCCAAGGGAGCGCAGGGGGATACGAGCAGTACTTC
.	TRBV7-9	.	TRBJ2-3	CASSRTPTDTQYF	TGTGCCAGCAGTCGGACACCCACAGATACGCAGTATTTT
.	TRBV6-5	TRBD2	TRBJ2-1	CASRLTSGPYNEQFF	TGTGCCAGCAGGCTTACTAGCGGCCCTTACAATGAGCAGTTCTTC
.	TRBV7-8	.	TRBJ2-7	CASSYLSGVGYEQYF	TGTGCCAGCAGCTACCTATCGGGAGTTGGGTACGAGCAGTACTTC
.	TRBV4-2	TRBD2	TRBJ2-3	CASTRDGGVPTDTQYF	TGTGCCAGCACCAGAGACGGGGGGGTACCCACAGATACGCAGTATTTT
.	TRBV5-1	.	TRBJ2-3	CASSLGAGDSTDTQYF	TGCGCCAGCAGCTTGGGGGCAGGGGATTCCACAGATACGCAGTATTTT
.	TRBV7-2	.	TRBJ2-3	CASSLFGEDTQYF	TGTGCCAGCAGCTTATTTGGGGAAGATACGCAGTATTTT
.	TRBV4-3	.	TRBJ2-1	CASSQEGPHPTLPYNEQFF	TGCGCCAGCAGCCAGGAGGGACCCCATCCCACCCTTCCTTACAATGAGCAGTTCTTC
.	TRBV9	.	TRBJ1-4	CASSVGGTDYEKLFF	TGTGCCAGCAGCGTAGGAGGGACGGACTATGAAAAACTGTTTTTT
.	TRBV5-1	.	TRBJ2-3	CASSFFPQDLTQYF	TGCGCCAGCAGCTTTTTCCCCCAGGACCTTACGCAGTATTTT
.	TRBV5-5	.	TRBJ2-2	CASSLDPGTTGELFF	TGTGCCAGCAGCTTGGATCCAGGGACCACCGGGGAGCTGTTTTTT
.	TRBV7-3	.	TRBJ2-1	CASSLMRGNSYNEQFF	TGTGCCAGCAGCTTAATGCGTGGCAACTCCTACAATGAGCAGTTCTTC
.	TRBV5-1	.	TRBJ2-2	CASSLITVGTGELFF	TGCGCCAGCAGCTTGATAACCGTAGGCACCGGGGAGCTGTTTTTT
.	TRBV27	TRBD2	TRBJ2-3	CASSLSGRAPDTQYF	TGTGCCAGCAGCCTTAGCGGGAGGGCCCCAGATACGCAGTATTTT
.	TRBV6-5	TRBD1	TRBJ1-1	CASSRSGQGTEAFF	TGTGCCAGCAGCCGCTCTGGACAGGGGACTGAAGCTTTCTTT
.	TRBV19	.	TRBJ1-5	CASSIEGGTGQPQHF	TGTGCCAGTAGTATAGAAGGGGGAACGGGGCAGCCCCAGCATTTT
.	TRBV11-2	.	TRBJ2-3	CASSLAGTDTQYF	TGTGCCAGCTCTCTAGCTGGCACAGATACGCAGTATTTT
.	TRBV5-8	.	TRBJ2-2	CASTLRRTGELFF	TGTGCCAGCACCCTACGTCGGACCGGGGAGCTGTTTTTT
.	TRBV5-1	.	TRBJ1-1	CASIEGVGNTEAFF	TGCGCCAGCATAGAGGGGGTAGGAAACACTGAAGCTTTCTTT
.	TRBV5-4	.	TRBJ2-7	CASSLDERSVSYEQYF	TGTGCCAGCAGCTTGGATGAGCGCTCAGTCTCCTACGAGCAGTACTTC
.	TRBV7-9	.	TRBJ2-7	CASSLGREIHEQYF	TGTGCCAGCAGCTTAGGCCGGGAGATCCACGAGCAGTACTTC
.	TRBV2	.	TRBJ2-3	CASSENTDTQYF	TGTGCCAGCAGTGAAAACACAGATACGCAGTATTTT
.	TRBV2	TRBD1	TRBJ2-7	CASSGPGTGVKQYF	TGTGCCAGCAGTGGGCCCGGGACAGGGGTCAAGCAGTACTTC
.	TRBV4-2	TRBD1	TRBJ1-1	CASSLDRDASPEAFF	TGTGCCAGCAGCCTAGACAGGGATGCGAGCCCTGAAGCTTTCTTT
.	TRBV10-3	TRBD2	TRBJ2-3	CAISESRGVTDTQYF	TGTGCCATCAGTGAGTCCCGGGGGGTAACAGATACGCAGTATTTT
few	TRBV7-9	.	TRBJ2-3	CASSLITDTQYF	TGTGCCAGCAGCTTAATCACAGATACGCAGTATTTT